The 28 T cell receptor beta chains below all came from one sample that was sequenced in a study of T cells in narcolepsy. The method was immunoSEQ multiplex PCR; TCRdb's version includes in-frame clones alone and lacks a portion of them. The table records 30,000 to 40,000 clones, approximately 80% of them present only once. Sample: memory (CD45RA-) CD4+ T cells from blood. These receptors were obtained from a human donor in good health.

This chain connects TRBV6-1 to TRBJ1-6; D unresolved. CDR3 size: 11 residues. The germline gives CDR1 MNHNS, CDR2 SASEGT. Trimming cost V 2 bases and J 14 bases, with 7 bases left between them. The CDR3, as DNA: TGTGCCAGCAGTGAACAATGGGCCCTCCACTTT. Translation gives CASSEQWALHF.

The chain links TRBV29-1 to TRBJ2-7, with D hard to call. This CDR3 has 12 amino acids. The V gene lost 7 bases and the J gene lost 0 bases, with 10 bases spanning the gap. CDR1 SQVTM and CDR2 ANQGSEA come from the germline V gene. CDR3 amino acids: CSARTDSYEQYF. In nucleotides, the CDR3 is TGCAGCGCAAGGACGGACTCCTACGAGCAGTACTTC.

The rearrangement uses TRBV11-3 and TRBJ2-1; 8 nucleotides line up with TRBD2. CDR3 length equals 15 residues. V shed 3 bases, J shed 8 bases, and the junction held 9 bases outside the gene matches. Germline values: CDR1 SGHNT, CDR2 YENEEA. For the CDR3, the DNA is TGTGCCAGCAGCTTTTCGGGGGGGCCAAGCCATGAGCAGTTCTTC. The encoded protein is CASSFSGGPSHEQFF.

This chain joins TRBV7-2 and TRBJ1-1, with TRBD1 matching over 11 bases. Germline loops: CDR1 SGHTA, CDR2 FQGNSA. This CDR3 is 15 amino acids long. Germline trimming cut 5 bases from V and 4 bases from J; bases unmatched to any gene: 6. CDR3 DNA sequence: TGTGCCAGCAGCCGCTCGGGGACAGGGGGCACTGAAGCTTTCTTT. It encodes CASSRSGTGGTEAFF.

The rearrangement links TRBV30 to TRBJ1-2; D is unresolved. From germline, CDR1 is GTSNPN and CDR2 SVGIG (reference sequence). The length of the CDR3 is 12 residues. V lost 1 base, J lost 5 bases, and 8 bases lay in between. CDR3 loop: CAWSEGLYGYTF. CDR3 coding DNA: TGTGCCTGGAGTGAAGGGTTATATGGCTACACCTTC.

The chain carries TRBV27 and TRBJ1-2, with D possibly being TRBD1 (5 bases). V lost 4 bases and J 1 base, leaving 13 bases between the germline ends. The CDR3 loop spans 15 amino acids. Germline CDR1 MNHEY, CDR2 SMNVEV (reference sequence). Here the CDR3 DNA reads TGTGCCAGCAGTTCCTCAGGGTTGGTTAACTATGGCTACACCTTC. As protein: CASSSSGLVNYGYTF.

V and J are TRBV6-1 and TRBJ2-5; 9 bases agree with TRBD1. The J call may be mistaken, given a closer DNA end match to TRBJ2-7. Germline V lookup: CDR1 MNHNS, CDR2 SASEGT. This CDR3 region has 15 residues. The CDR3 DNA reads as TGTGCCAGCACCCCCAGGGGGGACAGGGTCTACGAGCAGTACTTC. It translates to CASTPRGDRVYEQYF.

The chain recombines TRBV5-1 with TRBJ1-3; 8 bases are shared with TRBD1. The CDR3 is 16 amino acids. Germline trimming cut 0 bases from V and 4 bases from J; bases unmatched to any gene: 6. Germline values: CDR1 SGHRS, CDR2 YFSETQ. This CDR3 is CASSLGPGGSGNTIYF. For the CDR3, the DNA is TGCGCCAGCAGCTTGGGTCCAGGGGGCTCAGGAAACACCATATATTTT. The full variable domain, rest sourced from reference TRBV5-1 and TRBJ1-3, is KAGVTQTPRYLIKTRGQQVTLSCSPISGHRSVSWYQQTPGQGLQFLFEYFSETQRNKGNFPGRFSGRQFSNSRSEMNVSTLELGDSALYLCASSLGPGGSGNTIYFGEGSWLTVV.

Concerning this clone itself: An end of the junction differs from the germline gene, which may be a read error. The chain has TRBV29-1 and TRBJ2-1; the D call may be TRBD1 or TRBD2 (6 bases each). The CDR3 has 14 residues. Germline CDR1 reads SQVTM; CDR2 reads ANQGSEA. The CDR3 sequence is CSVEAGHSNNEQFF. CDR3 DNA sequence: TGCAGCGTTGAGGCGGGACACTCCAACAATGAGCAGTTCTTC.

The rearrangement links TRBV2 to TRBJ1-3; the D is unclear. This CDR3 is 14 amino acids long. Germline loops: CDR1 SNHLY, CDR2 FYNNEI. V lost 6 bases, J lost 4 bases, and 13 bases lay in between. For the CDR3, the DNA is TGTGCCAGCAGGCCCTCGGCTACCGGAAACACCATATATTTT. Its translation: CASRPSATGNTIYF. The full variable domain, with the rest looked up from reference TRBV2 and TRBJ1-3, is EPEVTQTPSHQVTQMGQEVILRCVPISNHLYFYWYRQILGQKVEFLVSFYNNEISEKSEIFDDQFSVERPDGSNFTLKIRSTKLEDSAMYFCASRPSATGNTIYFGEGSWLTVV.

A word on this clone: Germline and junction disagree at one end, which may indicate a read error. The J gene is TRBJ1-2, the V gene TRBV23-1; unclear D gene. TRBV23-1 is an open reading frame whose function is uncertain. This CDR3 comprises 9 residues. The CDR3 is CASSQYRVF. The CDR3, as DNA: TGCGCCAGCAGTCAATATCGAGTCTTC.

The chain links TRBV5-4 to TRBJ2-2, with 8 nucleotides matching TRBD2. Germline V CDR1 and CDR2: SGHNT, YYREEE (reference sequence). The CDR3 spans 16 residues. The V segment lost 0 bases and the J segment 6 bases; nucleotides outside the gene matches: 7. In DNA form, the CDR3 reads TGTGCCAGCAGCTTGGGAGGGCTAGCGGGCGCCGGGGAGCTGTTTTTT. This translates into CASSLGGLAGAGELFF.

The gene calls are TRBV5-1 and TRBJ1-4; D remains ambiguous. The CDR3 runs 14 residues. The ends were cut back, 0 bases at V and 5 bases at J, with 8 bases in the middle. The V gene's germline CDR1 is SGHRS and CDR2 YFSETQ. CDR3 sequence reads: CASSLAGRNEKLFF. CDR3 coding DNA: TGCGCCAGCAGCTTGGCGGGGAGGAATGAAAAACTGTTTTTT.

The V call is TRBV5-1, the J call TRBJ1-1; D perhaps matches TRBD1 (5 bases). V was clipped by 0 bases and J by 4 bases, with 10 bases between them. The CDR3 spans 14 residues. In germline, CDR1 is SGHRS, CDR2 YFSETQ. CDR3 sequence (DNA): TGCGCCAGCAGCTTGGCCGCGGGGGGCACTGAAGCTTTCTTT. Translating it yields CASSLAAGGTEAFF.

This clone appeared a few times. The V call is TRBV30, the J call TRBJ2-1, with D hard to call. V was shortened by 4 bases and J by 4 bases, with 14 bases between the two germline ends. Germline V CDR1 and CDR2: GTSNPN, SVGIG (reference sequence). The CDR3 contains 14 residues. CDR3 bases: TGTGCCTGGATGTTGCAGGAACGGTACAATGAGCAGTTCTTC. It yields the protein CAWMLQERYNEQFF.

This rearrangement joins TRBV5-6 to TRBJ1-3; weak D call: TRBD1 (6 bases). The V end was cut by 2 bases, the J end by 4 bases, with 10 bases between. CDR1 SGHDT and CDR2 YYEEEE come from the germline V gene. This CDR3 region has 14 residues. As DNA, the CDR3 is TGTGCCAGCAGCTTCCAGGGGCGGGGAAACACCATATATTTT. This translates into CASSFQGRGNTIYF.

The V call is TRBV21-1, the J call TRBJ1-2; the tabulated D call, TRBD1, remains unverified against the DNA. TRBV21-1 is deemed a pseudogene. This CDR3 contains 13 residues. The CDR3 bases are TGTGCCAGCATCGACAGGGATCCCTATGGCTACACCTTC. This encodes CASIDRDPYGYTF.

The chain recombines TRBV5-1 with TRBJ1-5, with D tentatively TRBD1 (6 bases). Germline CDR1 reads SGHRS; CDR2 reads YFSETQ. Trimming shortened V by 0 bases and J by 7 bases, and 14 bases separated the two germline ends. The CDR3 loop spans 15 amino acids. DNA for the CDR3: TGCGCCAGCAGCTTGGATGGGGGCCCTGGGCAGCCCCAGCATTTT. Its translation is CASSLDGGPGQPQHF.

The rearrangement uses TRBV5-1 and TRBJ1-6; TRBD1 is a possible D gene (5 bases). The CDR3 is 15 residues long. The V and J ends lost 0 bases and 7 bases respectively, with 11 bases between them. Germline CDR1 SGHRS, CDR2 YFSETQ. The CDR3 loop is CASSLVPGINSPLHF. The CDR3 nucleotides read TGCGCCAGCAGCTTGGTTCCAGGGATCAATTCACCCCTCCACTTT.

The rearrangement links TRBV5-4 to TRBJ2-5; 13 bases line up with TRBD2. The CDR3 has 14 residues. Germline lookup yields CDR1 SGHNT and CDR2 YYREEE (reference sequence). With 5 bases clipped from V and 4 bases from J, the junction kept 2 bases outside the gene matches. The CDR3 bases are TGTGCCAGCAGGGGACTAGCGGGAAGAGAGACCCAGTACTTC. It encodes CASRGLAGRETQYF. Full variable domain (remainder filled in from reference TRBV5-4 and TRBJ2-5): ETGVTQSPTHLIKTRGQQVTLRCSSQSGHNTVSWYQQALGQGPQFIFQYYREEENGRGNFPPRFSGLQFPNYSSELNVNALELDDSALYLCASRGLAGRETQYFGPGTRLLVL.

This chain uses TRBV4-1 with TRBJ2-1; 7 bases are shared with TRBD2. This CDR3 is built from 17 residues. CDR1 is MGHRA, CDR2 YSYEKL, per germline. Unmatched junction bases numbered 17, after V lost 7 bases and J lost 5 bases. The CDR3 nucleotides read TGCGCCAGCACCTTTAATTCCGGGACTACAAGAAACAATGAGCAGTTCTTC. Translating gives CASTFNSGTTRNNEQFF.

The chain has TRBV10-1 and TRBJ1-5; D remains ambiguous. The CDR3 length is 13 residues. The V gene lost 2 bases and the J gene lost 4 bases, with 6 bases spanning the gap. CDR1 is WNHNN, CDR2 SYGVQD, per germline (reference sequence). As DNA, the CDR3 is TGCGCCAGCAGTGAGGGAAATAATCAGCCCCAGCATTTT. Translated: CASSEGNNQPQHF.

The rearrangement links TRBV19 to TRBJ2-7; D is possibly TRBD1 (6 bases). The CDR3 consists of 15 residues. Trimming pared 1 base from V and 1 base from J, leaving 11 bases between. Per the germline V gene, CDR1 is LNHDA and CDR2 is SQIVND (reference sequence). The CDR3 region has the DNA TGTGCCAGTAGTATAGGTGGGGGCGCGTCCTACGAGCAGTACTTC. Translation gives CASSIGGGASYEQYF.

The rearrangement uses TRBV7-4 and TRBJ1-1, with 8 positions matching TRBD1. From germline, CDR1 is SGHVT and CDR2 SQSDAQ. The V gene end was trimmed by 1 base and the J gene end by 1 base; junction bases not matched to a gene: 11. The CDR3 consists of 18 residues. CDR3 region: CASSLGPKDRVRNTEAFF. DNA of the CDR3: TGTGCCAGCAGCTTAGGCCCCAAGGACAGGGTTAGGAACACTGAAGCTTTCTTT.

This clone came up a few times. This chain joins TRBV7-2 and TRBJ1-3; D gene unclear. The CDR3 spans 15 residues. Germline V lookup: CDR1 SGHTA, CDR2 FQGNSA. Trimming removed 2 bases from V and 3 bases from J, with 11 bases in between. As DNA, the CDR3 is TGTGCCAGCAGCTTACGGGTTCGTGGTGGAAACACCATATATTTT. Translating it yields CASSLRVRGGNTIYF.

Concerning this clone: The junction differs from germline at one of its ends, possibly a read error. This rearrangement joins TRBV25-1 to TRBJ2-7; 10 bases match TRBD1. Germline V CDR1 and CDR2: MGHDK, SYGVNS. The CDR3 covers 11 residues. The CDR3 loop is CASSPDRGLVF. In nucleotides, the CDR3 is TGTGCCAGCAGTCCGGACAGGGGGTTAGTGTTC.

The V call is TRBV2, the J call TRBJ1-6; 7 positions agree with TRBD1. Germline assignment: CDR1 SNHLY and CDR2 FYNNEI. V trimming: 4 bases; J trimming: 8 bases; junction bases outside the gene matches: 11. The length of the CDR3 is 16 residues. CDR3 residues: CASSVTGAWTYSPLHF. The CDR3 nucleotides are TGTGCCAGCAGTGTCACAGGGGCCTGGACGTATTCACCCCTCCACTTT.

This chain connects TRBV2 to TRBJ2-5; D remains ambiguous. The germline gives CDR1 SNHLY, CDR2 FYNNEI. With 7 bases removed from V and 2 bases from J, the gap between germline ends came to 14 bases. The CDR3 totals 14 residues. The CDR3 coding sequence is TGTGCCAGCAAGTTCGACACGGTTCAAGAGACCCAGTACTTC. It translates to CASKFDTVQETQYF.